This TCR beta chain is drawn from a study of breast tumors, draining lymph nodes, adjacent tissues. TCRdb re-called the multiplex PCR reads through MiXCR, storing one row per CDR3 protein. This table has around 150,000 distinct CDR3 sequences, around 22% appearing once. This clonotype was seen many times. The antigen is not known. Germline CDR1 is MNHEY and CDR2 is SMNVEV (reference sequence). V lost 4 bases, J lost 4 bases, and 7 bases stayed unmatched. The CDR3 runs to 15 residues. Breast cancer patients provided tissue from their axillary draining lymph nodes. Study-wide results and caveats: Data only fit, rather than demonstrated, lymph node origin of most tumor T cells. Data fit most tumor T cells coming from lymph node, expanding in tumor.

The chain joins TRBV27 to TRBJ2-7, with 10 bases matching TRBD1. Sample: axillary lymph node tissue. This clonotype was obtained from a female donor with breast cancer. Some clones in this sample may be carry-over from other donors' samples. CDR3 in DNA: TGTGCCAGCAGTTCTGCCGGGACAGGGGCATACGAGCAGTACTTC. This encodes CASSSAGTGAYEQYF.